Detailed here is one T cell receptor (beta chain). The sample holds a few counts of this clonotype. There is no known antigen for this receptor. No base-level quality is on record; no much larger clone is a single base apart. Donors were around 37 systemically healthy Caucasian individuals from Russia aged roughly 6 to 95 years. Roughly 9 milliliters of peripheral blood were drawn from each donor into EDTA-treated Vacutainer tubes. Ficoll-Paque density-gradient centrifugation was used to isolate PBMCs, with at least 7 million per sample. Trizol reagent was used to extract total RNA from the PBMCs, yielding at least 6 micrograms per sample. Naive CD45RAhigh/CD27high T cell percentages were measured by flow cytometry on a PBMC aliquot from every donor. This entry comes from a study of blood T cells in healthy people across ages (dated by TCRdb to between 2015 and 2017). Context from the whole study: In model experiments, template switching captured about one uniquely barcoded TCR beta cDNA molecule for every two T cells. To avoid experimental bias, donors of different ages were distributed randomly across sequencing lanes. Donors were grouped into four age groups: young (average roughly 17 years), middle-aged (39), aged (around 66) and long-lived (about 89). Using the same blood draw, the study looked at two additional independent replicas of 1 million unique cDNA reads for two donors, one aged 18 to 30 and the other aged 80 or older. Age-related changes in TCR beta repertoire diversity were measured in the study by deep sequencing normalized with unique cDNA molecular identifiers. Here is what the overall study found, with its caveats: Estimates of total diversity based on one million sequenced T cells were considered lower bounds and underestimates. Bulk unsorted PBMC profiling prevented conclusive comparison of naive and antigen-experienced compartments. The percentage of naive T cells measured by flow cytometry correlated strongly with observed TCR beta diversity. The long-lived group showed more naive CD4+ T cells, fewer expanded clones and increased TCR diversity than the aged group, suggesting age selection. As age increased, observed TCR beta diversity per million T cells dropped in a roughly linear way, and a significant reduction was already evident by age 40. Because donor CMV infection status was unknown, age-related changes in expanded clonotypes were potentially confounded.

The library was prepared using 5' RACE. The second PCR ran for about 6 to 12 cycles and used a J-beta primer mix along with a sample-barcoded 5' primer. A unique molecular identifier was introduced onto each TCR beta cDNA molecule by a template-switch 5' adaptor carrying 12 random nucleotides. Each sample yielded at least 2.5 million CDR3-containing paired-end reads. The Mint cDNA synthesis kit, primed by a TRBC-specific oligonucleotide, was used to synthesize first-strand cDNA from all RNA. Following uracil-DNA glycosylase treatment, all cDNA underwent a first 18-cycle PCR with the universal primers M1SS and BC2_uni_R. Under the source paper's analysis protocol: Each sample was normalized by randomly selecting 1 million high-quality reads, each carrying a distinct molecular identifier. Instead of being binned into consensus sequences, reads with shared molecular identifiers were discarded. MiTCR, with a Q25 quality threshold and the strictest error-elimination algorithm, was used for CDR3 identification, clonotype clustering and error correction. Lower-bound total TCR beta diversity was estimated with a nonparametric unseen species model using Euler transformation. In TCRdb, the public reads were trimmed at Q25 with fastp and aligned with MiXCR, with productive beta chains retained. CDR3 protein sequences are deduplicated, and each keeps its most common genes and DNA. Clone size and V and J calls follow TCRdb, not the original study. In all, the sample holds 1.8 million or so distinct CDR3 sequences, and more than 35% of those were seen once. The ten largest clones add up to about 21% of the sample.

The CDR3 contains 15 residues, cysteine and phenylalanine counted. Of all the DNA, just the CDR3 is kept, 45 bases in frame from base 1. V and J lose 4 bases and 5 bases, and a span of 16 bases separates them. Reading the germline V gene gives CDR1 SGHDT and CDR2 YYEEEE. The receptor was isolated from a human donor in good health. The receptor chain draws on TRBV5-6 and TRBJ2-1, with an unclear D gene assignment. The sequenced sample was blood. For the CDR3, the sequence is CASSLRPRSNNEQFF. Read as DNA, the sequence is TGTGCCAGCAGCCTCCGCCCCCGAAGTAACAATGAGCAGTTCTTC.